The subject of this entry is one T cell receptor beta chain. This record comes from a study of CD8+CD57+ T cells in acquired aplastic anemia. The V end lost 3 bases, the J end lost 4 bases, and 12 bases lay between the germline ends. CDR1 is SEHNR and CDR2 is FQNEAQ in the germline V gene (reference sequence). This CDR3 is built from 14 residues. Profiling that covered TCR beta VDJ and CDR3 relied on genomic DNA as its template. TCRdb processed the reads anew with MiXCR; each CDR3 protein has one entry. This sample has more than 250,000 distinct CDR3 sequences; approximately 56% occur once, and the top ten carry under 8.5%.

The sequencing sample was made of sorted CD4+, CD8+, or CD8+CD57+ T cells (not recorded which) from PBMCs. The chain recombines TRBV7-9 with TRBJ2-5, with a weak D call TRBD1 (8 bases). The receptor comes from a human donor with severe aplastic anemia or a healthy control (not recorded which). CDR3 region: CASSLNRGGETQYF. The DNA for the CDR3 is TGTGCCAGCAGCTTGAACAGGGGGGGAGAGACCCAGTACTTC. Supplemented by reference TRBV7-9 and TRBJ2-5, the full variable domain reads DTGVSQNPRHKITKRGQNVTFRCDPISEHNRLYWYRQTLGQGPEFLTYFQNEAQLEKSRLLSDRFSAERPKGSFSTLEIQRTEQGDSAMYLCASSLNRGGETQYFGPGTRLLVL.